This TCR beta chain was observed in a study of blood T cell repertoires in COVID-19. Study as a whole: In each case, the material was cDNA or gDNA derived from T cells, B-cell-depleted T cells, or PBMCs.

TCRdb's table, derived via immunoSEQ multiplex PCR, lists solely in-frame clones and lacks some. The table records roughly 180,000 clones, approximately 88% of them present only once. V was pared by 4 bases and J by 2 bases, with 4 bases of the junction left unmatched. The CDR3 is made up of 14 amino acids. Germline CDR1 reads SNHLY; CDR2 reads FYNNEI. Sequencing input: peripheral blood. The receptor comes from a middle-aged woman with COVID-19, enrolled during active disease. This chain links TRBV2 with TRBJ2-7, with 8 bases lining up with TRBD2. The CDR3 is CASSAPGLAYEQYF. Here the CDR3 DNA reads TGTGCCAGCAGTGCCCCGGGACTAGCCTACGAGCAGTACTTC.